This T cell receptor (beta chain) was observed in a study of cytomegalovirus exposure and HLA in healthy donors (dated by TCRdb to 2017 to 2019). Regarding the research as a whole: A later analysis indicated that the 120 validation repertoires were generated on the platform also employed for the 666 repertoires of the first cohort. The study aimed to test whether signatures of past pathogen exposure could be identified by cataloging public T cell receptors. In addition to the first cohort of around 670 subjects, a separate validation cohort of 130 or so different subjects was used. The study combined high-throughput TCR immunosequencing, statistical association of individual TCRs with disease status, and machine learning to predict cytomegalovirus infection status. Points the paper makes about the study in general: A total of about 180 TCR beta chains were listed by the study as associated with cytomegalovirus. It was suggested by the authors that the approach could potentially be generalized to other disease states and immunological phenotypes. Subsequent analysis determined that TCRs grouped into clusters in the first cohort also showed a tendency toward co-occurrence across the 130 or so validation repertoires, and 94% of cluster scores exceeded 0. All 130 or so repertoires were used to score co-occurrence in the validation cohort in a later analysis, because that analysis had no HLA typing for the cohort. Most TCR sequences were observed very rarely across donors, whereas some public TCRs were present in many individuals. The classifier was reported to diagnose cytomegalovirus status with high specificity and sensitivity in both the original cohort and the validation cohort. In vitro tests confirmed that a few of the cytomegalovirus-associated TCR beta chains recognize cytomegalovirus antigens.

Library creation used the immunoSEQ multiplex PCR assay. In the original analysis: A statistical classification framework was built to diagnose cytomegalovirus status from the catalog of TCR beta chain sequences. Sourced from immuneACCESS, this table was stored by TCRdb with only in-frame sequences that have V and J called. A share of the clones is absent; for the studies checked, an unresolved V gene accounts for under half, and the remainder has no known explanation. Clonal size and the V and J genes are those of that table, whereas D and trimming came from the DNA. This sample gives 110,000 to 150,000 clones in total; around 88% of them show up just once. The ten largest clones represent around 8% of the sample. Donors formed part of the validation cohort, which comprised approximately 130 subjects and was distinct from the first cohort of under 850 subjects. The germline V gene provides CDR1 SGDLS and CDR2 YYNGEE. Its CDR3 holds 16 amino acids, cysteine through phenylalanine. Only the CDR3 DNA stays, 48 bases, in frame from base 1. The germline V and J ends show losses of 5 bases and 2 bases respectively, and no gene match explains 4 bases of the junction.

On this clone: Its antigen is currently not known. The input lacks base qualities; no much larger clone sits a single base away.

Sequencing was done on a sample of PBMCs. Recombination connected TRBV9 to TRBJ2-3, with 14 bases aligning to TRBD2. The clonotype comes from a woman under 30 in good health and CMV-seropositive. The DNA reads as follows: TGTGCCAGCAGGCGACTAGCGGGGGGGGTCACAGATACGCAGTATTTT. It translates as CASRRLAGGVTDTQYF.